Below are 23 T cell receptor beta chains sequenced from a single sample in a study of shared clonotypes between healthy human individuals. Repertoires were generated with immunoSEQ multiplex PCR, while TCRdb's copy carries only in-frame clones and drops some. The sample includes about 2 million clones, just under 95% of them seen just once. CD45RO negativity and positive selection for CCR7 defined naive CD8 cells, a population that excluded terminally differentiated effector memory CD45RA+ cells. Sequenced: naive CD8+ T cells sorted from blood. These receptors originate from a man between 18 and 29 years old in good health.

This chain connects TRBV4-3 to TRBJ2-7, with TRBD2 as a possible D gene (7 bases). CDR3 length: 15 amino acids. Trimming shortened V by 1 base and J by 5 bases, and 15 bases separated the two germline ends. Per the germline V gene, CDR1 is LGHNA and CDR2 is YSLEER. The CDR3 nucleotides read TGCGCCAGCAGCCAAGCCAAGGGGGGGTTCGACGAGCAGTACTTC. Protein: CASSQAKGGFDEQYF.

The genes are TRBV28 and TRBJ1-4, with TRBD1 matching over 9 bases. The V gene's germline CDR1 is MDHEN and CDR2 SYDVKM. V trimming: 5 bases; J trimming: 4 bases; junction bases outside the gene matches: 11. The CDR3 runs to 17 residues. CDR3 nucleotide sequence: TGTGCCAGCAGTCCCCCGGGACAGGGAGTTAGTAATGAAAAACTGTTTTTT. Protein sequence: CASSPPGQGVSNEKLFF.

V is TRBV7-9 and J is TRBJ2-5; possible D gene TRBD2, 7 bases. The CDR3 contains 13 residues. From germline, CDR1 is SEHNR and CDR2 FQNEAQ (reference sequence). With 6 bases removed from V and 1 base from J, the gap between germline ends came to 9 bases. The CDR3 nucleotides read TGTGCCAGCAGAGGGGGGGGCCAAGAGACCCAGTACTTC. This encodes CASRGGGQETQYF. The variable domain in full, with the rest retrieved from reference TRBV7-9 and TRBJ2-5, is DTGVSQNPRHKITKRGQNVTFRCDPISEHNRLYWYRQTLGQGPEFLTYFQNEAQLEKSRLLSDRFSAERPKGSFSTLEIQRTEQGDSAMYLCASRGGGQETQYFGPGTRLLVL.

Here the CDR3 reads CSVEDGQGGGAAGELFF. CDR3 DNA sequence: TGCAGCGTTGAAGATGGGCAAGGCGGGGGGGCCGCCGGGGAGCTGTTTTTT. The V call is TRBV29-1, the J call TRBJ2-2, with 9 bases that match TRBD2. This CDR3 spans 17 amino acids. Germline CDR1 reads SQVTM; CDR2 reads ANQGSEA. V was pared by 0 bases and J by 6 bases, with 11 bases of the junction left unmatched.

J is TRBJ2-1 and V is TRBV13, with D uncertain. Germline loops: CDR1 PRHDT, CDR2 FYEKMQ (reference sequence). V was shortened by 1 base and J by 4 bases, with 8 bases between the two germline ends. The CDR3 consists of 14 residues. CDR3 bases: TGTGCCAGCAGCTTAGAAGCCCAATACAATGAGCAGTTCTTC. It translates to CASSLEAQYNEQFF.

The V gene is TRBV2, the J gene TRBJ2-7; 7 nucleotides line up with TRBD1. Germline loops: CDR1 SNHLY, CDR2 FYNNEI. The ends lost 6 bases at V and 0 bases at J; junction bases unmatched: 2. The CDR3 is made up of 13 amino acids. CDR3 in amino acids: CASRDRTSYEQYF. CDR3 bases: TGTGCCAGCAGGGACAGGACCTCCTACGAGCAGTACTTC.

This chain links TRBV7-9 with TRBJ1-1; D may be TRBD1 (6 bases). The CDR3 consists of 16 residues. With 5 bases removed from V and 3 bases from J, the gap between germline ends came to 19 bases. Germline V lookup: CDR1 SEHNR, CDR2 FQNEAQ (reference sequence). The CDR3 coding sequence is TGTGCCAGCAGCACCGAGGGGGGCGGAACGGACACTGAAGCTTTCTTT. It specifies CASSTEGGGTDTEAFF.

A note on this clone: Other DNA sequences in the same sample also yield this CDR3. The gene calls are TRBV19 and TRBJ2-7, with 10 nucleotides matching TRBD1. The CDR3 consists of 15 residues. Germline V gene data show CDR1 as LNHDA and CDR2 as SQIVND (reference sequence). Germline trimming cut 3 bases from V and 4 bases from J; bases unmatched to any gene: 6. As DNA, the CDR3 is TGTGCCAGTAGTATCTCCGGGACAGGGGTTTACGAGCAGTACTTC. Encoded protein: CASSISGTGVYEQYF.

The chain recombines TRBV27 with TRBJ2-7; 9 nucleotides align to TRBD1. This CDR3 has 15 amino acids. The J segment lost 1 base and the V segment lost 6 bases, leaving 7 bases of the junction unmatched. Germline CDR1 reads MNHEY; CDR2 reads SMNVEV (reference sequence). CDR3 DNA: TGTGCCAGCAGGAAGGGACAGGGCTTGTCCTACGAGCAGTACTTC. Amino acid sequence: CASRKGQGLSYEQYF.

This chain connects TRBV13 to TRBJ2-7; 9 bases map to TRBD2. The V gene end was trimmed by 5 bases and the J gene end by 7 bases; junction bases not matched to a gene: 9. CDR3 length: 14 amino acids. The germline gives CDR1 PRHDT, CDR2 FYEKMQ (reference sequence). The CDR3 nucleotides are TGTGCCAGCAGCGGGGGATTAAGCGGGAGGGAGCAGTACTTC. This codes for CASSGGLSGREQYF.

In its sample, this clone was seen once. V and J are TRBV15 and TRBJ2-3; 7 positions match TRBD2. V shed 8 bases, J shed 4 bases, and the junction held 6 bases outside the gene matches. The CDR3 totals 13 residues. Germline V gives CDR1 LNHNV, CDR2 YYDKDF (reference sequence). As DNA, the CDR3 is TGTGCCACCGGCGGGAGTGCCCCAGATACGCAGTATTTT. This translates into CATGGSAPDTQYF.

V and J are TRBV4-2 and TRBJ1-5; no clear D. The ends were cut back, 5 bases at V and 2 bases at J, with 10 bases in the middle. In germline, CDR1 is LGHNA, CDR2 YNFKEQ. The CDR3 consists of 14 residues. The CDR3, as DNA: TGTGCCAGCAGCTTCCTCGAGGGCAATCAGCCCCAGCATTTT. Protein: CASSFLEGNQPQHF.

The rearrangement links TRBV7-9 to TRBJ2-7; D is perhaps TRBD1 (6 bases). Germline V gene lookup returns CDR1 SEHNR and CDR2 FQNEAQ (reference sequence). The CDR3 length is 15 residues. The V end lost 5 bases, the J end lost 1 base, and 15 bases lay between the germline ends. The CDR3 is CASSHSQGQSYEQYF. CDR3 coding DNA: TGTGCCAGCAGCCACTCCCAAGGACAGTCCTACGAGCAGTACTTC.

As for this clone: Distinct nucleotide sequences in the sample also encode this CDR3. V gene TRBV9 combines with J gene TRBJ2-7; the match to TRBD1 covers 7 bases. The CDR3 contains 14 residues. Trimming took 4 bases from V and 2 from J; bases not matched to a gene: 6. Germline CDR1 reads SGDLS; CDR2 reads YYNGEE. The CDR3 reads CASSPEGGPYEQYF. CDR3 in DNA: TGTGCCAGCAGCCCCGAAGGGGGCCCCTACGAGCAGTACTTC.

V gene TRBV10-3 combines with J gene TRBJ2-3; D is ambiguous. The V and J ends lost 2 bases and 0 bases respectively, with 21 bases between them. From germline, CDR1 is ENHRY and CDR2 SYGVKD. There are 19 residues in the CDR3. DNA of the CDR3: TGTGCCATCAGTGAGCCCGCTCGTACTGCTGTCTCTAGCACAGATACGCAGTATTTT. Translating it yields CAISEPARTAVSSTDTQYF.

The chain recombines TRBV5-1 with TRBJ2-3; 10 nucleotides agree with TRBD2. V lost 3 bases and J lost 1; bases outside the gene matches: 5. CDR3 size: 16 residues. Germline loops: CDR1 SGHRS, CDR2 YFSETQ. CDR3 sequence: CASSYRSGGRTDTQYF. The CDR3 coding sequence is TGCGCCAGCAGCTACCGTAGCGGGGGGCGCACAGATACGCAGTATTTT.

J is TRBJ2-7 and V is TRBV4-3; 9 bases are a match to TRBD1. The CDR3 length is 14 residues. Trimming cost V 1 base and J 4 bases; bases outside gene matches: 2. CDR1 and CDR2 (germline): LGHNA, YSLEER. The CDR3 here is CASSQGDRDYEQYF. CDR3 bases: TGCGCCAGCAGCCAAGGGGACAGGGATTACGAGCAGTACTTC.

The chain joins TRBV4-3 to TRBJ1-5; D is uncertain. Deletions cut 0 bases from V and 3 bases from J, with 6 bases between. Germline CDR1 reads LGHNA; CDR2 reads YSLEER. The CDR3 has 14 residues. CDR3 in amino acids: CASSQEESNQPQHF. In DNA, the CDR3 is TGCGCCAGCAGCCAAGAGGAATCCAATCAGCCCCAGCATTTT.

The CDR3 DNA sequence: TGCGCCAGCAGCCAGGGTCCCCGATACGAGCAGTACTTC. It encodes CASSQGPRYEQYF. The V and J genes are TRBV10-2 and TRBJ2-7, with D possibly TRBD1 on 5 matching bases. The CDR3 consists of 13 residues. V was cut by 6 bases and J by 4 bases, with 13 bases left in between. CDR1 WSHSY and CDR2 SAAADI come from the germline V gene.

The chain has TRBV7-9 and TRBJ2-5; no clear D. The CDR3 runs 11 residues. Germline lookup yields CDR1 SEHNR and CDR2 FQNEAQ (reference sequence). The V and J ends lost 6 bases and 3 bases respectively, with 5 bases between them. The CDR3 spells CASRDEETQYF. The CDR3 region has the DNA TGTGCCAGCAGGGACGAAGAGACCCAGTACTTC.

The J gene is TRBJ2-1, the V gene TRBV7-2; TRBD1 matches 7 bases. The trim removed 3 bases at V and 5 bases at J, leaving 1 base unmatched. Germline V gene lookup returns CDR1 SGHTA and CDR2 FQGNSA. The CDR3 is 13 amino acids. The CDR3 region is CASSFQGDNEQFF. The CDR3 DNA follows: TGTGCCAGCAGCTTTCAGGGGGACAATGAGCAGTTCTTC.

This clone was picked up one time. The rearrangement links TRBV5-6 to TRBJ2-7; TRBD2 is a possible D gene (5 bases). The germline gives CDR1 SGHDT, CDR2 YYEEEE. V was clipped by 5 bases and J by 5 bases, with 17 bases between them. The CDR3 runs to 14 residues. The CDR3 loop reads CASSVGLAAHEQYF. CDR3 bases: TGTGCCAGCAGTGTCGGGCTAGCTGCCCACGAGCAGTACTTC.

V is TRBV9 and J is TRBJ2-5; TRBD2 is a possible D gene (6 bases). Trimming removed 6 bases from V and 5 bases from J, with 14 bases in between. Germline V gives CDR1 SGDLS, CDR2 YYNGEE. This CDR3 spans 13 amino acids. CDR3 DNA: TGTGCCAGCAACTTGGGCGGGGTCGAGACCCAGTACTTC. Translating gives CASNLGGVETQYF.